Here is one TCR beta chain with its context. Its antigen is still unknown. Reanalyzing the 5' RACE reads, TCRdb keeps one entry per CDR3 protein, without DNA. Its listing shows 250,000 to 300,000 distinct CDR3 sequences. From germline, CDR1 is SGHTA and CDR2 FQGNSA. This CDR3 is 12 amino acids long. The data are from a study of T cells expressing NK-cell markers. Looking at the study overall: Sorted CD3+CD56+NKG2C+, CD3+CD56+NKG2C- and CD3+CD56-NKG2C+ T-cell subsets were beta-chain profiled.

Notes on the study in general: Six or seven donors carried dominant NKG2C+ clonotypes that made up roughly 1.0-8% of their CD8+ T cells. There were a handful of donors in whom these clonotypes also led the CD3+CD56-NKG2C+ fraction.

Source material: blood T cells: a sorted CD56 or NKG2C T cell subset, CD4+ or CD8+ T cells, or bulk PBMC T cells (not recorded which). This chain joins TRBV7-2 and TRBJ2-3; the TCRdb D gene call, TRBD1, has no DNA to confirm it. This clonotype was sampled from a woman aged 18-69 years in good health. CDR3 protein: CASSLTGLGQYF.